These T cell receptor beta chains were read from a single sample in a study of blood T cells in healthy people across ages. TCRdb redid the calling of the 5' RACE reads with MiXCR, one entry per CDR3 protein. The sample records 700,000 or so distinct CDR3 sequences, about 24% being singletons. Input material: blood. These receptors came from a man between 65 and 79 years old in good health. Both conserved end residues are part of each CDR3. D genes are given only for firm matches. Clone size, where shown, is once, few, many, or a class for clones that have expanded.

clone_size j_call v_call d_call cdr3_aa cdr3_nt
many TRBJ2-4 TRBV11-2 TRBD2 CASSFGLAGSKNIQYF TGTGCCAGCAGTTTCGGACTAGCGGGTTCCAAAAACATTCAGTACTTC
NA TRBJ2-3 TRBV5-1 NA CASSLTSQSTDTQYF TGCGCCAGCAGCTTGACGTCTCAGAGCACAGATACGCAGTATTTT
once TRBJ2-5 TRBV3-1 TRBD2 CASSPPRGGEWETQYF TGTGCCAGCAGCCCACCCCGGGGAGGGGAGTGGGAGACCCAGTACTTC
NA TRBJ2-7 TRBV12-3/TRBV12-4 NA CASTLQGSGYEQYF TGTGCCAGCACTCTACAGGGTTCGGGCTACGAGCAGTACTTC
NA TRBJ2-1 TRBV12-3/TRBV12-4 NA CASSLVGVGDEQFF TGTGCCAGCAGTTTAGTGGGGGTTGGGGATGAGCAGTTCTTC
NA TRBJ2-2 TRBV7-9 NA CASSFVGWTGELFF TGTGCCAGCAGCTTTGTGGGGTGGACCGGGGAGCTGTTTTTT
few TRBJ1-1 TRBV18 NA CASSPPGTVEAFF TGTGCCAGCTCACCGCCGGGCACTGTGGAAGCTTTCTTT
NA TRBJ1-1 TRBV6-5 NA CASSYSNRGRSLAFF TGTGCCAGCAGTTACTCGAATAGGGGACGTTCTTTGGCTTTCTTT
NA TRBJ2-7 TRBV4-1 NA CASSQETAVTYEQYF TGCGCCAGCAGCCAGGAGACAGCCGTAACCTACGAGCAGTACTTC
NA TRBJ1-2 TRBV29-1 NA CSVDGDRWGYGYTF TGCAGCGTAGACGGGGACCGATGGGGCTATGGCTACACCTTC
many TRBJ2-5 TRBV7-2 TRBD2 CASSQRGQETQYF TGTGCCAGCAGCCAGCGGGGCCAAGAGACCCAGTACTTC
NA TRBJ1-3 TRBV7-2 NA CASSLLAELTGNTIYF TGTGCCAGCAGCTTATTGGCAGAATTAACTGGAAACACCATATATTTT
NA TRBJ2-3 TRBV7-2 NA CASSLEGHLSTDTQYF TGTGCCAGCAGCTTAGAAGGACATTTGAGCACAGATACGCAGTATTTT
NA TRBJ1-2 TRBV20-1 NA CSATELSNYGYTF TGCAGTGCTACTGAGCTTTCTAACTATGGCTACACCTTC
few TRBJ2-1 TRBV9 NA CASSVGLSGGQNEQFF TGTGCCAGCAGCGTAGGACTGAGCGGGGGACAGAATGAGCAGTTCTTC
few TRBJ1-2 TRBV5-1 NA CASSLAIPGVQGYTF TGCGCCAGCAGCTTGGCGATTCCCGGGGTCCAAGGCTACACCTTC
many TRBJ1-2 TRBV24-1 TRBD1 CATSDPDRENGYTF TGTGCCACCAGTGATCCCGACAGGGAAAATGGCTACACCTTC
few TRBJ1-2 TRBV5-1 NA CASSLDTDYYGYTF TGCGCCAGCAGCTTGGATACGGACTACTATGGCTACACCTTC
few TRBJ2-2 TRBV28 NA CASSTWTYHLFF TGTGCCAGCAGTACCTGGACGTATCACCTGTTTTTT
NA TRBJ1-1 TRBV5-1 NA CASSLLGTPNTEAFF TGCGCCAGCAGCTTGTTAGGGACACCGAACACTGAAGCTTTCTTT
NA TRBJ2-2 TRBV28 NA CASSHRVTLTGELFF TGTGCCAGCAGTCACAGGGTTACGCTTACCGGGGAGCTGTTTTTT
few TRBJ2-1 TRBV21-1 NA CANITIGPRDPTHLNEQFF TGTGCCAACATAACCATAGGACCCCGGGACCCAACCCATCTCAATGAGCAGTTCTTC
few TRBJ2-2 TRBV12-3/TRBV12-4 NA CASRKRGDTGELFF TGTGCCAGCCGCAAACGGGGAGACACCGGGGAGCTGTTTTTT
NA TRBJ1-2 TRBV5-1 NA CASSLEGTYGYTF TGCGCCAGCAGCTTGGAAGGCACCTATGGCTACACCTTC
NA TRBJ2-4 TRBV11-2 NA CASSHWGNIQYF TGTGCCAGCAGCCATTGGGGGAACATTCAGTACTTC
NA TRBJ1-1 TRBV5-1 NA CASSLESGANTGAFF TGCGCCAGCAGCTTGGAGTCGGGGGCGAACACTGGAGCTTTCTTT
NA TRBJ2-7 TRBV5-8 NA CASSLQQVGFEQYF TGTGCCAGCAGCTTGCAGCAGGTTGGTTTCGAGCAGTACTTC
many TRBJ1-1 TRBV11-2 TRBD1 CASSLDTGTVNTEAFF TGTGCCAGCAGCTTAGATACCGGGACAGTCAACACTGAAGCTTTCTTT
many TRBJ2-3 TRBV6-2/TRBV6-3 NA CASNERPLGNTQYF TGTGCCAGCAACGAGCGGCCGCTTGGAAATACGCAGTATTTT
NA TRBJ1-3 TRBV30 TRBD1 CAWTQRGRLGNTIYF TGTGCCTGGACCCAAAGGGGGCGTCTTGGAAACACCATATATTTT
NA TRBJ2-3 TRBV12-3/TRBV12-4 TRBD2 CASSEQRGTTDTQYF TGTGCCAGCAGTGAGCAGCGGGGAACCACAGATACGCAGTATTTT
few TRBJ2-1 TRBV20-1 NA CSAFPGVASNEQFF TGCAGTGCTTTTCCGGGGGTAGCGAGCAATGAGCAGTTCTTC
NA TRBJ1-1 TRBV10-3 NA CAISDPTGPEAFF TGTGCCATCAGTGATCCCACAGGGCCTGAAGCTTTCTTT
many TRBJ2-7 TRBV9 TRBD1 CASSGGNRGPLDEQYF TGTGCCAGCAGCGGAGGCAACAGGGGGCCCCTTGACGAGCAGTACTTC
once TRBJ1-5 TRBV3-1 NA CASSLGPGRWPQHF TGTGCCAGCAGCCTCGGACCGGGCCGTTGGCCCCAGCATTTT
NA TRBJ1-5 TRBV19 NA CASRAIVGPPQHF TGTGCCAGTAGAGCTATAGTGGGTCCGCCCCAGCATTTT
NA TRBJ2-1 TRBV7-2 NA CASSLGGVFYNEQFF TGTGCCAGCAGCTTAGGGGGGGTGTTCTACAATGAGCAGTTCTTC
few TRBJ2-3 TRBV20-1 TRBD2 CSAEAGVTDTQYF TGCAGTGCTGAAGCGGGAGTCACAGATACGCAGTATTTT
NA TRBJ2-1 TRBV20-1 TRBD2 CSLGESSGSGNEQFF TGCAGCTTAGGGGAATCAAGCGGGAGCGGCAATGAGCAGTTCTTC
NA TRBJ2-3 TRBV9 TRBD2 CASSDPLAGGTDTQYF TGTGCCAGCAGCGACCCCCTAGCGGGAGGCACAGATACGCAGTATTTT
NA TRBJ2-3 TRBV5-1 TRBD2 CASSLESSGDGLSTDTQYF TGCGCCAGCAGCTTGGAGTCTAGCGGGGACGGCTTAAGCACAGATACGCAGTATTTT
NA TRBJ2-6 TRBV12-3/TRBV12-4 NA CASSSGSPSGANVLTF TGTGCCAGCAGTTCGGGCAGTCCCTCTGGGGCCAACGTCCTGACTTTC
many TRBJ2-2 TRBV18 NA CASSSTSNTGELFF TGTGCCAGCTCGTCGACTTCGAACACCGGGGAGCTGTTTTTT
few TRBJ1-5 TRBV4-3 TRBD1 CASSQDRDRRNQPQHF TGCGCCAGCAGCCAAGATAGGGACAGGCGCAATCAGCCCCAGCATTTT
many TRBJ2-7 TRBV7-6 NA CASSSQMGAYEQYF TGTGCCAGCAGCTCACAAATGGGGGCCTACGAGCAGTACTTC
NA TRBJ1-5 TRBV28 NA CASSSPSGSYQPQHF TGTGCCAGCAGTTCCCCCTCGGGTTCCTATCAGCCCCAGCATTTT
few TRBJ2-3 TRBV3-1 NA CASSQVYATDTQYF TGTGCCAGCAGCCAAGTCTATGCCACAGATACGCAGTATTTT
few TRBJ2-7 TRBV11-2 NA CASSLAHAYEQYF TGTGCCAGCAGCTTAGCCCACGCCTACGAGCAGTACTTC
NA TRBJ2-1 TRBV7-2 NA CASSLASADNEQFF TGTGCCAGCAGCTTAGCCTCAGCGGACAATGAGCAGTTCTTC
NA TRBJ1-2 TRBV20-1 NA CSARDVLNYGYTF TGCAGTGCTAGAGACGTTTTAAACTATGGCTACACCTTC
many TRBJ1-4 TRBV20-1 NA CSASRAGTTNEKLFF TGCAGTGCTAGTAGGGCGGGAACAACTAATGAAAAACTGTTTTTT
few TRBJ2-5 TRBV10-3 TRBD2 CAISRLAEETQYF TGTGCCATCAGCCGACTAGCGGAAGAGACCCAGTACTTC
NA TRBJ2-1 TRBV11-2 TRBD1 CASSSTLGQAPAQFF TGTGCCAGCAGCTCCACCCTCGGACAGGCACCAGCGCAGTTCTTC
NA TRBJ1-1 TRBV29-1 NA CSALDGQNTEAFF TGCAGCGCCCTGGACGGGCAGAACACTGAAGCTTTCTTT
NA TRBJ2-3 TRBV20-1 NA CSASGTTDTQYF TGCAGTGCTTCCGGGACGACAGATACGCAGTATTTT